Presented here are 2 T cell receptor beta chains from one specimen sequenced in a study of T cell repertoires in cytomegalovirus infection. These TCRs are of unknown antigen specificity. A single record per CDR3 protein comes from TCRdb applying MiXCR to the reads. This table has about 69,000 distinct CDR3 sequences, around 27% appearing once. Sequenced material: CD8+ T cells from cultured PBMCs, taken from culture after CMV antigen stimulation. The receptors originated from a human donor in good health (CMV status not recorded). Some clones in this sample may be carry-over from other donors' samples.

This clonotype is labeled medium-sized. The gene calls are TRBV7-9 and TRBJ1-2; no definite D call. Looked up from germline, CDR1 is SEHNR and CDR2 is FQNEAQ (reference sequence). V gave up 5 bases and J gave up 2 bases, with 6 bases separating them. The CDR3 totals 12 residues. In DNA form, the CDR3 reads TGTGCCAGCAGCGACAAGAACTATGGCTACACCTTC. This codes for CASSDKNYGYTF. Complete variable domain (other parts from reference TRBV7-9 and TRBJ1-2): DTGVSQNPRHKITKRGQNVTFRCDPISEHNRLYWYRQTLGQGPEFLTYFQNEAQLEKSRLLSDRFSAERPKGSFSTLEIQRTEQGDSAMYLCASSDKNYGYTFGSGTRLTVV.

This clonotype was seen ten or more times. The chain joins TRBV6-2 or TRBV6-3 to TRBJ1-1; TRBD1 matches at 8 bases. V lost 7 bases to trimming and J lost 5 bases; unmatched junction nucleotides: 9. The CDR3 is 14 residues long. CDR1 MNHEY and CDR2 SVGEGT come from the germline V gene. CDR3: CASIPRNRGTEAFF. The CDR3 region has the DNA TGTGCCAGCATTCCCCGTAACAGGGGGACTGAAGCTTTCTTT.